This T cell receptor (beta chain) was sequenced during a study of neurological immune-mediated disorders. Study outcomes and limitations: Phylogenetic grouping assigned the repertoires of 18 of 34 multiple sclerosis patients to one related-CDR3 cluster, which constitutes a possible signature.

The authors made cDNA by 5'RACE with 10-nucleotide random UMIs. Sequencing runs each generated in excess of 160 million TCR-beta sequences derived from 15-18 subjects. TCRdb reanalysed the 5' RACE reads using MiXCR and keeps one entry per CDR3 protein. Of some 56,000 distinct CDR3 sequences listed, 3.8% were seen once; the top ten hold 6.5%. CDR3 size: 13 residues. Germline loops: CDR1 DFQATT, CDR2 SNEGSKA (reference sequence). Trimming cost V 7 bases and J 4 bases; bases outside gene matches: 6. This clonotype was found many times. Antigen: not known. The unsorted libraries were made from 2 million PBMCs kept at -80 C.

This TCR was sampled from a man aged 60 to 69 with multiple sclerosis. The chain combines TRBV20-1 with TRBJ1-4; 7 nucleotides align to TRBD1. Material: PBMCs. For the CDR3, the DNA is TGCAGTGGGCGGGACAGCCATAATGAAAAACTGTTTTTT. Translated: CSGRDSHNEKLFF.